This TCR beta chain was identified in a study of control samples from healthy donors and cancer patients. The CDR3 is 17 residues long. The V end lost 3 bases, the J end lost 5 bases, and 22 bases lay between the germline ends. Germline CDR1 and CDR2: KGHSH and LQKENI. The method was immunoSEQ multiplex PCR; TCRdb's version includes in-frame clones alone and lacks a portion of them. Here the sample spans 150,000 to 200,000 clones, 75% to 95% being singletons. The chain uses TRBV18 and TRBJ1-1; a weak D match, TRBD1 (5 bases). This clonotype originated in a woman aged 35 to 49 in good health. Sequenced input: blood. CDR3 protein: CASSPEGRESRGTEAFF. The CDR3 DNA sequence: TGTGCCAGCTCACCGGAGGGACGGGAATCTCGGGGTACTGAAGCTTTCTTT.